A single T cell receptor beta chain is shown here with its context. Its antigen is undetermined. The entry originates in a study of beta chain features in type 1 diabetes. Study-level results: Significant though moderate, a shortening of TCRB CDR3s appeared in all four CD4+ subsets of Type 1 diabetes patients.

V was trimmed by 3 bases and J by 0 bases, leaving 11 bases between them. In germline, CDR1 is SGHNT, CDR2 YYREEE (reference sequence). The CDR3 is 15 amino acids. CD4+ cells of the naive, central memory, regulatory and stem cell-like memory types were sorted via CD45RO/CCR7/CD25/CD127/CD95/CD27. Reverse transcription of all isolated RNA meant that expressed TCRB transcripts were sequenced. This table comes from immunoSEQ multiplex PCR, and its TCRdb copy is limited to in-frame clones, with some not included. The sample lists about 650,000 clones; 9.5% to 15% were seen once. This sequence joins TRBV5-4 and TRBJ2-3; maybe TRBD1 (6 bases). The material sequenced was naive CD4+ T cells from blood. The receptor comes from a man aged 25-45 years with type 1 diabetes. CDR3 coding DNA: TGTGCCAGCAGCTCCGGACAGACCAGCACAGATACGCAGTATTTT. The encoded protein is CASSSGQTSTDTQYF.